Sequencing of this TCR beta chain was carried out in a study of T cell repertoires in cytomegalovirus infection (dated by TCRdb to the late 2010s). With respect to the entire study: Recently identified HLA-C-restricted CMV epitopes, whose presentation resists viral immunomodulation, were targeted by peptide stimulations together with well-studied HLA-B-restricted epitopes. The HLA type of each donor mattered for the analysis, because public TCR beta signatures pointed to carriage of CMV infection along with the matching HLA type.

The run used an Illumina HiSeq 1500. TCRdb handled the public reads itself, with Q25 trimming in fastp and clone calling in MiXCR, and kept productive beta chains. Merged by CDR3 protein, the rows form single entries marked with the most common genes and DNA. Within this sample are fewer than 950,000 distinct CDR3 sequences, with 30% to 35% of them counted one time only. About an eighth of the sample lies in the top ten. The CDR3 sequence holds 14 residues, the cysteine and phenylalanine included. Only the CDR3 DNA is retained, 42 bases long and in frame from the first base. Via the germline V gene, CDR1 is ENHRY and CDR2 SYGVKD. Comment on this clonotype: No cognate antigen has been identified for it. At one end, the junction sequence differs from germline, possibly due to a read error.

The full study reports these points: In both this cohort and an independent cohort of several hundred donors, the cumulative frequency of public TCR beta family members distinguished carriers of CMV infection plus the relevant HLA type. In the ex vivo response, HLA-C-restricted CMV-specific TCR beta clonotypes were dominant, and in two of eight donors the single most frequent clonotype came from this HLA-C-restricted group.

This specimen's treatment or condition label, interpreted: in vitro stimulation with specific CMV peptide epitopes to enrich CMV-specific T cells. The clonotype comes from a human donor in good health (CMV status not recorded). Some clones in this sample may be carry-over from other donors' samples. The chain uses TRBV10-3 and TRBJ2-5, and 10 bases in between align with TRBD1. Here the sequenced sample was cultured CD8+ T cells from PBMCs, taken from culture after CMV antigen stimulation. The CDR3 is CAVRDRDRGETQYF. The DNA reads TGTGCCGTCAGAGACCGGGACAGGGGAGAGACCCAGTACTTC.